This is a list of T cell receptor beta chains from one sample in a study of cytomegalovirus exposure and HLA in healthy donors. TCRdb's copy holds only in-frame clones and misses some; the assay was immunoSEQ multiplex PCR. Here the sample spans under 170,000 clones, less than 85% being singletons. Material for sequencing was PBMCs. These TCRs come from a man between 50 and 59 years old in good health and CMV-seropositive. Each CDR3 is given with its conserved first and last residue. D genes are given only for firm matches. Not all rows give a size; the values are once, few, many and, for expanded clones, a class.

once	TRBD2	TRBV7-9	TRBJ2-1	CASSPATSGRIEQFF	TGTGCCAGCAGCCCGGCGACTAGCGGTCGAATCGAGCAGTTCTTC
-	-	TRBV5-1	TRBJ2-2	CASSFGSGLELFF	TGCGCCAGCAGCTTCGGGAGCGGACTCGAGCTGTTTTTT
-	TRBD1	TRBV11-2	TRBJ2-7	CASSLAYRGPLYEQYF	TGTGCCAGCAGCTTAGCATACAGGGGTCCCCTCTACGAGCAGTACTTC
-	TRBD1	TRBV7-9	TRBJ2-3	CASSSPQEPGQVTDTQYF	TGTGCCAGCAGCTCCCCCCAAGAACCGGGACAGGTCACAGATACGCAGTATTTT
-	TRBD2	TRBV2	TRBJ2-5	CASRHGPGGMGEQYF	TGTGCCAGCAGACATGGCCCCGGGGGGATGGGGGAGCAGTACTTC
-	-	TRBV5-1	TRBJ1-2	CASSPGAVGYGYTF	TGCGCCAGCAGCCCCGGAGCAGTAGGCTATGGCTACACCTTC
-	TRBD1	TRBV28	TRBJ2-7	CASTYTGTAYEQYF	TGTGCCAGCACTTACACCGGGACAGCCTACGAGCAGTACTTC
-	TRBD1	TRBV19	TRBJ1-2	CASSGQVGGYTF	TGTGCCAGTAGTGGACAGGTTGGGGGCTACACCTTC
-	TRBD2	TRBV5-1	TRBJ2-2	CASSLVGTSDTGELFF	TGCGCCAGCAGCTTGGTAGGGACTAGTGACACCGGGGAGCTGTTTTTT
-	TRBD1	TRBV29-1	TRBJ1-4	CSARDSNEKLFF	TGCAGCGCTAGGGACAGTAATGAAAAACTGTTTTTT